The next 29 T cell receptor beta chains were all read from a single sample in a study of blood T cell repertoires in COVID-19 (dated by TCRdb to about 2020). The library relied on the immunoSEQ multiplex PCR assay. The table was pulled from immuneACCESS by TCRdb, which kept in-frame rearrangements only. Such tables lose some clones; where checked, under half of the loss comes from unresolved V genes, and the rest has no known cause. The sample contains 50,000 to 65,000 clones, over 90% of them found a single time. Roughly 4.5% of the sample rests with the top ten. Sequenced material: peripheral blood. The receptors derive from a man between 45 and 60 years old with active COVID-19.

This clone is a singleton in its sample. The V and J genes are TRBV27 and TRBJ2-3, with D possibly being TRBD1 (5 bases). Trimming removed 3 bases from V and 1 base from J, with 17 bases in between. CDR3 length: 17 amino acids. CDR1 is MNHEY and CDR2 is SMNVEV in the germline V gene (reference sequence). DNA for the CDR3: TGTGCCAGCAGTTTCCTCCTGTTGGGGCTAGGCACAGATACGCAGTATTTT. It encodes CASSFLLLGLGTDTQYF.

This clone was seen a single time. The rearrangement uses TRBV4-2 and TRBJ1-1; no clear D gene. Deletions cut 0 bases from V and 11 bases from J, with 13 bases between. This CDR3 is built from 13 residues. Per germline, CDR1 LGHNA and CDR2 YNFKEQ. The CDR3 reads CASSQDSVALAFF. As DNA, the CDR3 is TGTGCCAGCAGCCAAGATTCCGTAGCCCTGGCTTTCTTT.

This chain joins TRBV5-5 and TRBJ2-3; TRBD1 agrees at 10 bases. V trimming: 2 bases; J trimming: 2 bases; junction bases outside the gene matches: 8. The CDR3 spans 17 residues. Germline V gene lookup returns CDR1 SGHKS and CDR2 YYEKEE (reference sequence). The CDR3 here is CASSFSGTGASTDTQYF. The DNA of the CDR3 is TGTGCCAGCAGCTTCTCCGGGACAGGGGCCTCCACAGATACGCAGTATTTT.

The gene calls are TRBV3-1 (or the pseudogene TRBV3-2) and TRBJ2-4, with D possibly being TRBD2 (6 bases). Trimming shortened V by 1 base and J by 0 bases, and 7 bases separated the two germline ends. Germline V gives CDR1 LGHDT, CDR2 YNNKEL (reference sequence). The CDR3 is made up of 15 amino acids. CDR3 in DNA: TGTGCCAGCAGCCAAGCCGGGAGAGCCAAAAACATTCAGTACTTC. It codes for CASSQAGRAKNIQYF.

The rearrangement joins TRBV7-9 to TRBJ1-4; D ambiguous. CDR3 length: 16 residues. The germline V gene has CDR1 SEHNR and CDR2 FQNEAQ (reference sequence). V lost 3 bases to trimming and J lost 3 bases, with 14 bases between them. This chain's CDR3 is CASSFRSGSSNEKLFF. For the CDR3, the DNA is TGTGCCAGCAGCTTTAGGTCCGGGTCCTCTAATGAAAAACTGTTTTTT. The full variable domain, completed using reference TRBV7-9 and TRBJ1-4, is DTGVSQNPRHKITKRGQNVTFRCDPISEHNRLYWYRQTLGQGPEFLTYFQNEAQLEKSRLLSDRFSAERPKGSFSTLEIQRTEQGDSAMYLCASSFRSGSSNEKLFFGSGTQLSVL.

This chain uses TRBV28 with TRBJ1-1; 9 bases match TRBD1. The V gene's germline CDR1 is MDHEN and CDR2 SYDVKM. This CDR3 comprises 16 residues. Germline trimming cut 1 base from V and 2 bases from J; bases unmatched to any gene: 5. The CDR3 loop reads CASSLSRQGVNTEAFF. The CDR3 nucleotides read TGTGCCAGCAGTTTATCCAGACAGGGGGTAAACACTGAAGCTTTCTTT.

This clone was seen once. The rearrangement links TRBV12-5 to TRBJ2-1; the D gene is possibly TRBD1 (6 bases). Deletions cut 0 bases from V and 8 bases from J, with 11 bases between. The CDR3 has 14 residues. Germline lookup yields CDR1 LGHNT and CDR2 FRNRAP. The CDR3 region has the DNA TGTGCTAGTGGTTTGGTAACGGGGACATATGAGCAGTTCTTC. This sequence encodes CASGLVTGTYEQFF.

The sample holds a few counts of this clone. The rearrangement uses TRBV7-2 and TRBJ2-5; 8 bases align to TRBD2. Germline V gene sequence: CDR1 SGHTA, CDR2 FQGNSA. The CDR3 runs to 16 residues. The junction had 7 bases not matched to a gene; V was cut back by 3 bases and J by 1 base. The CDR3 nucleotides read TGTGCCAGCAGCTTGCGAGGCGGGAGGCTCCAAGAGACCCAGTACTTC. Its protein is CASSLRGGRLQETQYF.

The chain uses TRBV12-3 or TRBV12-4 and TRBJ2-2; D is perhaps TRBD1 (5 bases). Trimming shortened V by 5 bases and J by 8 bases, and 9 bases separated the two germline ends. The CDR3 covers 12 residues. CDR3 DNA: TGTGCCAGCAGTATCAGGGTTGGGGAGCTGTTTTTT. This encodes CASSIRVGELFF.

This clone appeared a few times. V usage is TRBV28 and J usage is TRBJ2-7; TRBD2 agrees at 7 bases. J was trimmed by 6 bases and V by 2 bases; bases with no gene match: 4. This CDR3 contains 13 residues. Germline V gene data show CDR1 as MDHEN and CDR2 as SYDVKM. The CDR3 DNA follows: TGTGCCAGCAGTTTAGCGGGAGCTCGCGAGCAGTACTTC. Translation: CASSLAGAREQYF. The full variable domain, rest sourced from reference TRBV28 and TRBJ2-7, is DVKVTQSSRYLVKRTGEKVFLECVQDMDHENMFWYRQDPGLGLRLIYFSYDVKMKEKGDIPEGYSVSREKKERFSLILESASTNQTSMYLCASSLAGAREQYFGPGTRLTVT.

CDR3 in DNA: TGTGCCAGCAGTCAAGGAGCAACCAACACTGAAGCTTTCTTT. Translation: CASSQGATNTEAFF. The rearrangement joins TRBV2 to TRBJ1-1; D unclear. V shed 5 bases and J shed 2 bases, with 12 bases lying between them. The CDR3 has 14 residues. The germline CDR1 and CDR2 sequences are SNHLY and FYNNEI.

The V gene is TRBV28, the J gene TRBJ2-2; TRBD2 might be the D (5 bases). Germline V gives CDR1 MDHEN, CDR2 SYDVKM. CDR3 size: 12 residues. V shed 8 bases and J shed 6 bases, with 10 bases lying between them. CDR3: CASGVASGELFF. In DNA, the CDR3 is TGTGCCAGCGGGGTAGCGTCCGGGGAGCTGTTTTTT.

The chain combines TRBV11-2 with TRBJ2-1, with 10 positions matching TRBD2. Germline CDR1 SGHAT, CDR2 FQNNGV. The V segment lost 5 bases and the J segment 0 bases; nucleotides outside the gene matches: 10. This CDR3 contains 18 residues. The CDR3: CASSIPTSGVNSYNEQFF. The CDR3 DNA is TGTGCCAGCAGCATCCCTACTAGCGGGGTAAACTCCTACAATGAGCAGTTCTTC.

The CDR3 protein is CAWSLEVGGYTF. CDR3 nucleotides: TGTGCCTGGAGTTTGGAGGTTGGGGGCTACACCTTC. The rearrangement links TRBV30 to TRBJ1-2; D unclear. V lost 2 bases to trimming and J lost 8 bases, with 12 bases between them. Germline V gene data show CDR1 as GTSNPN and CDR2 as SVGIG (reference sequence). This CDR3 contains 12 residues.

This clone occurred once. Other DNA sequences of this sample code for an identical CDR3. The V and J genes are TRBV5-6 and TRBJ1-2; no definite D call. Trimming removed 2 bases from V and 4 bases from J, with 9 bases in between. The CDR3 is 13 amino acids. From germline, CDR1 is SGHDT and CDR2 YYEEEE. The CDR3 reads CASSLGRIYGYTF. The CDR3, as DNA: TGTGCCAGCAGCTTAGGGAGAATCTATGGCTACACCTTC. The variable domain in full, completed from reference TRBV5-6 and TRBJ1-2, reads DAGVTQSPTHLIKTRGQQVTLRCSPKSGHDTVSWYQQALGQGPQFIFQYYEEEERQRGNFPDRFSGHQFPNYSSELNVNALLLGDSALYLCASSLGRIYGYTFGSGTRLTVV.

The rearrangement uses TRBV2 and TRBJ2-7, with 8 bases aligning to TRBD1. The CDR3 runs 14 residues. Germline V gives CDR1 SNHLY, CDR2 FYNNEI. The ends lost 7 bases at V and 5 bases at J; junction bases unmatched: 10. The CDR3: CASNSDRAPNEQYF. DNA of the CDR3: TGTGCCAGCAACTCGGACAGGGCCCCTAACGAGCAGTACTTC.

The chain has TRBV7-3 and TRBJ1-1, with a tentative D call TRBD1 (6 bases). The CDR3 spans 13 residues. Trimming took 5 bases from V and 3 from J, leaving 10 bases between them. Looked up from germline, CDR1 is SGHTA and CDR2 is FQGTGA. Written as DNA, the CDR3 is TGTGCCAGCAGCATCAACAGGGACACTGAAGCTTTCTTT. It encodes CASSINRDTEAFF.

About this clone: The sample holds other DNA sequences that translate to the same CDR3. The chain employs TRBV2 and TRBJ2-1, with 8 bases matching TRBD2. Germline loops: CDR1 SNHLY, CDR2 FYNNEI. The CDR3 has 15 residues. Trimming at V came to 3 bases and at J to 3 bases, leaving 4 bases not matched to a gene. CDR3: CASSESGGVYNEQFF. CDR3 nucleotides: TGTGCCAGCAGTGAGAGCGGGGGCGTCTACAATGAGCAGTTCTTC.

The chain links TRBV21-1 to TRBJ2-3; the table gives TRBD1 as D, unverified against the DNA. TRBV21-1 is shown as a pseudogene. This CDR3 has 14 amino acids. The CDR3 nucleotides read TGTGCCAGCAGCAAAGACAGAAACACAGATACGCAGTATTTT. Protein product: CASSKDRNTDTQYF.

This chain links TRBV4-1 with TRBJ2-5, with TRBD2 as a possible D gene (6 bases). The ends were cut back, 2 bases at V and 5 bases at J, with 15 bases in the middle. From germline, CDR1 is MGHRA and CDR2 YSYEKL. There are 15 residues in the CDR3. The CDR3 DNA reads TGCGCCAGCAGCCAATTCGGACTATTCGGGGAGACCCAGTACTTC. Amino acid sequence: CASSQFGLFGETQYF.

This clone has only one observation. The chain joins TRBV11-2 to TRBJ2-7, with 8 bases that match TRBD1. Germline V gene lookup returns CDR1 SGHAT and CDR2 FQNNGV. V lost 0 bases, J lost 0 bases, and 10 bases stayed unmatched. The CDR3 is 18 amino acids. The CDR3 loop is CASSLDLGTGGFSYEQYF. In DNA form, the CDR3 reads TGTGCCAGCAGCTTAGATCTCGGGACAGGAGGATTCTCCTACGAGCAGTACTTC. The entire variable domain, with the rest obtained from reference TRBV11-2 and TRBJ2-7, is as follows: EAGVAQSPRYKIIEKRQSVAFWCNPISGHATLYWYQQILGQGPKLLIQFQNNGVVDDSQLPKDRFSAERLKGVDSTLKIQPAKLEDSAVYLCASSLDLGTGGFSYEQYFGPGTRLTVT.

This clone was counted a few times. The genes are TRBV7-9 and TRBJ2-2, with D unclear. The CDR3 loop spans 13 amino acids. V was trimmed by 0 bases and J by 4 bases, leaving 3 bases between them. Germline loops: CDR1 SEHNR, CDR2 FQNEAQ (reference sequence). CDR3 region: CASSLARTGELFF. The CDR3 nucleotides read TGTGCCAGCAGCTTAGCGCGCACCGGGGAGCTGTTTTTT.

CDR3 residues: CASSTTGANVLTF. The CDR3 DNA is TGTGCCAGCAGTACTACCGGGGCCAACGTCCTGACTTTC. This rearrangement joins TRBV6-5 to TRBJ2-6, with D hard to call. V lost 5 bases, J lost 4 bases, and 6 bases lay in between. The germline gives CDR1 MNHEY, CDR2 SVGAGI. The CDR3 has 13 residues.

The V gene is TRBV14, the J gene TRBJ2-7; 8 bases map to TRBD2. Looked up from germline, CDR1 is SGHDN and CDR2 is FVKESK. The CDR3 is 17 residues long. Trimming took 4 bases from V and 3 from J; bases not matched to a gene: 14. This chain's CDR3 is CASSRRALLAADYEQYF. In nucleotides, the CDR3 is TGTGCCAGCAGCCGCAGGGCGCTACTAGCGGCTGACTACGAGCAGTACTTC. Complete variable domain (other parts from reference TRBV14 and TRBJ2-7): EAGVTQFPSHSVIEKGQTVTLRCDPISGHDNLYWYRRVMGKEIKFLLHFVKESKQDESGMPNNRFLAERTGGTYSTLKVQPAELEDSGVYFCASSRRALLAADYEQYFGPGTRLTVT.

The rearrangement uses TRBV5-4 and TRBJ2-5, with 7 positions matching TRBD2. CDR1 is SGHNT, CDR2 YYREEE, per germline (reference sequence). CDR3 length equals 17 residues. V was pared by 0 bases and J by 0 bases, with 8 bases of the junction left unmatched. The CDR3 nucleotides are TGTGCCAGCAGCTTGGGGGTGCGCGGGGGAGACCAAGAGACCCAGTACTTC. Protein sequence: CASSLGVRGGDQETQYF.

The chain has TRBV7-3 and TRBJ2-2; D perhaps matches TRBD1 (6 bases). V was clipped by 5 bases and J by 7 bases, with 17 bases between them. The V gene's germline CDR1 is SGHTA and CDR2 FQGTGA. There are 15 residues in the CDR3. The chain's CDR3 is CASSPTRGKGGELFF. CDR3 bases: TGTGCCAGCAGCCCCACGAGGGGGAAGGGCGGGGAGCTGTTTTTT.

The V call is TRBV6-1, the J call TRBJ1-2; TRBD1 agrees at 7 bases. V gave up 7 bases and J gave up 7 bases; unmatched junction bases: 6. CDR3 length: 12 residues. Germline lookup yields CDR1 MNHNS and CDR2 SASEGT. The CDR3 sequence is CASTNTGAGYTF. The CDR3 DNA sequence: TGTGCCAGCACCAATACAGGGGCTGGCTACACCTTC.

The chain carries TRBV6-5 and TRBJ1-2; TRBD1 might be the D (6 bases). The ends were cut back, 6 bases at V and 0 bases at J, with 14 bases in the middle. Germline V gene sequence: CDR1 MNHEY, CDR2 SVGAGI. The CDR3 totals 15 residues. The CDR3 DNA reads as TGTGCCAGCAGGCTTAAGACAGGTTCTAACTATGGCTACACCTTC. Its protein product is CASRLKTGSNYGYTF.

This clone was counted between two and nine times. The J gene is TRBJ1-1, the V gene TRBV2; 8 bases map to TRBD1. The junction had 3 bases not matched to a gene; V was cut back by 6 bases and J by 0 bases. This CDR3 is built from 14 residues. Per germline, CDR1 SNHLY and CDR2 FYNNEI. CDR3 nucleotide sequence: TGTGCCAGCAGAAGGACAGGGATGAACACTGAAGCTTTCTTT. It encodes CASRRTGMNTEAFF.